The sequence of this T cell receptor beta chain was determined in a study of vaccination effects on CD4 cells after COVID-19. With regard to this clone: The antigen is not known.

Sequencing followed a ViraFEST assay step that expanded antigen-specific CD4+ T cells with viral peptide pools. Between days 10 and 11 of culture, CD4+ T cells were separated out. A PCR test confirmed that the person had SARS-CoV-2 infection between March and December 2020. The cohort was immunized with two doses of either the BNT162b2 or mRNA-1273 vaccine. Germline assignment: CDR1 LNHNV and CDR2 YYDKDF (reference sequence). With 2 bases removed from V and 1 base from J, the gap between germline ends came to 11 bases. The CDR3 covers 15 residues. This table comes from immunoSEQ multiplex PCR, and its TCRdb copy is limited to in-frame clones, with some not included. The sample contains over 10,000 clones, approximately 70% of which appear only once.

This chain uses TRBV15 with TRBJ1-1; the D gene is possibly TRBD1 (5 bases). The clonotype originates from a human donor who had a prior SARS-CoV-2 infection. Sequencing was performed on CD4+ T cells from PBMCs cultured with HCoV-NL63 spike peptides, taken after COVID-19 vaccination. The CDR3: CATSRQGVGNTEAFF. CDR3 DNA: TGTGCCACCAGCAGACAGGGAGTGGGGAACACTGAAGCTTTCTTT.